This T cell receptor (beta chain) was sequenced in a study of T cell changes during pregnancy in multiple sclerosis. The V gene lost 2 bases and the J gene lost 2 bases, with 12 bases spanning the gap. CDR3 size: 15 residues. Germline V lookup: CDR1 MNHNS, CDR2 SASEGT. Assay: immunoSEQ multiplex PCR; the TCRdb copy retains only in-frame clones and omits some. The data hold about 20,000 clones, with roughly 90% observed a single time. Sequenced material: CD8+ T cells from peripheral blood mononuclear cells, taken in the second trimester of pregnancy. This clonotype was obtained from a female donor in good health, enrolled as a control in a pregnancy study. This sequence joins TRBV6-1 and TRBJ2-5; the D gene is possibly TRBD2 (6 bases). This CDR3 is CASSELGGGQETQYF. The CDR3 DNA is TGTGCCAGCAGTGAACTGGGCGGAGGGCAAGAGACCCAGTACTTC.